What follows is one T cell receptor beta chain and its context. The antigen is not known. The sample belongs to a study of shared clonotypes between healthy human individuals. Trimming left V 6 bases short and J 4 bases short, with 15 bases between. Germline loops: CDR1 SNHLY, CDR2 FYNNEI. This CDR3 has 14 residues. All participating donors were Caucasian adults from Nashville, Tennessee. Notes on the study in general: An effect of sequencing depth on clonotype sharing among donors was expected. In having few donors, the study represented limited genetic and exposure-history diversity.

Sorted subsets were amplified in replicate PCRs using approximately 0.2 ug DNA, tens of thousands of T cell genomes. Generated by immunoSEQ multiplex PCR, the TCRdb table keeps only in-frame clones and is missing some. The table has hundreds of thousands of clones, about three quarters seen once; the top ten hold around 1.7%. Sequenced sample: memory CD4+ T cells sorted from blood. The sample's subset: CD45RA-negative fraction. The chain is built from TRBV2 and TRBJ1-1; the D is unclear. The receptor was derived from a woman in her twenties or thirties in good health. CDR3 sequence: CASRAVTGTTEAFF. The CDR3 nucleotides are TGTGCCAGCAGGGCGGTGACGGGAACCACTGAAGCTTTCTTT.